The 19 T cell receptor beta chains below were found in one sample sequenced in a study of shared clonotypes between healthy human individuals. The protocol was immunoSEQ multiplex PCR, while the TCRdb copy is restricted to in-frame clones and leaves out a portion. This sample yields 600,000 to 750,000 clones, of which around 72% are seen a single time; under 2% belongs to the top ten. Sequenced material: memory CD4+ T cells sorted from blood. Noted subset: CD45RA-negative fraction. Source of these receptors: a woman aged 25 to 39 in good health.

This clone occurred a few times. The chain carries TRBV27 and TRBJ1-2; TRBD1 might be the D (5 bases). This CDR3 spans 14 amino acids. The V and J ends lost 6 bases and 3 bases respectively, with 14 bases between them. Germline assignment: CDR1 MNHEY and CDR2 SMNVEV (reference sequence). This chain's CDR3 is CASRPRWGDYGYTF. In nucleotides, the CDR3 is TGTGCCAGCAGGCCCCGGTGGGGGGACTATGGCTACACCTTC.

This clone was seen repeatedly, ten times or more. This sequence joins TRBV5-1 and TRBJ2-7; D gene unclear. The length of the CDR3 is 16 residues. Per germline, CDR1 SGHRS and CDR2 YFSETQ. Trimming stripped 0 bases from V and 4 bases from J, with 17 bases between. The CDR3, as DNA: TGCGCCAGCAGCTTGGTTATCGGAGTAGCTGAGTACGAGCAGTACTTC. As protein: CASSLVIGVAEYEQYF. Looking up the rest from reference TRBV5-1 and TRBJ2-7 gives the full variable domain: KAGVTQTPRYLIKTRGQQVTLSCSPISGHRSVSWYQQTPGQGLQFLFEYFSETQRNKGNFPGRFSGRQFSNSRSEMNVSTLELGDSALYLCASSLVIGVAEYEQYFGPGTRLTVT.

The chain uses TRBV10-2 and TRBJ2-2; tentative D call: TRBD2 (6 bases). With 7 bases removed from V and 0 bases from J, the gap between germline ends came to 12 bases. Germline CDR1 reads WSHSY; CDR2 reads SAAADI. There are 15 residues in the CDR3. CDR3 bases: TGCGCCAGCAATCGGGGGTTTGCGAACACCGGGGAGCTGTTTTTT. Encoded protein: CASNRGFANTGELFF.

This clone was found a few times. This sequence joins TRBV7-9 and TRBJ2-3, with TRBD2 as a possible D gene (6 bases). The V gene's germline CDR1 is SEHNR and CDR2 FQNEAQ (reference sequence). Deletions cut 3 bases from V and 6 bases from J, with 22 bases between. This CDR3 has 17 residues. The CDR3: CASSFRPGLPYWDTQYF. DNA of the CDR3: TGTGCCAGCAGCTTCCGCCCGGGACTCCCATATTGGGATACGCAGTATTTT.

This clone has only a few counts. The gene calls are TRBV12-5 and TRBJ1-2, with D maybe TRBD1 (6 bases). The V gene lost 6 bases and the J gene lost 0 bases, with 17 bases spanning the gap. Germline CDR1 LGHNT, CDR2 FRNRAP. The CDR3 consists of 16 residues. The CDR3 DNA follows: TGTGCTAGTGGGTCCAACCCACAGGGAGCTAACTATGGCTACACCTTC. Protein sequence: CASGSNPQGANYGYTF.

The rearrangement uses TRBV4-2 and TRBJ1-2, with D uncertain. CDR1 LGHNA and CDR2 YNFKEQ come from the germline V gene. V was trimmed by 0 bases and J by 2 bases, leaving 4 bases between them. The CDR3 spans 13 residues. CDR3 in DNA: TGTGCCAGCAGCCAAGACCTAAACTATGGCTACACCTTC. Its translation: CASSQDLNYGYTF.

The chain recombines TRBV6-5 with TRBJ2-5, with TRBD1 identical over 10 bases. CDR3 length: 13 residues. V lost 6 bases to trimming and J lost 5 bases; unmatched junction nucleotides: 3. CDR1 is MNHEY and CDR2 is SVGAGI in the germline V gene. DNA of the CDR3: TGTGCCAGCAGGGGACAGGGGACGGAGACCCAGTACTTC. This translates into CASRGQGTETQYF.

The CDR3 sequence is CASSLTGGFGYTF. CDR3 DNA: TGTGCCAGTAGTTTGACAGGGGGCTTTGGCTACACCTTC. This chain joins TRBV19 and TRBJ1-2, with 10 bases matching TRBD1. Trimming took 5 bases from V and 7 from J; bases not matched to a gene: 4. Germline V CDR1 and CDR2: LNHDA, SQIVND (reference sequence). CDR3 length: 13 residues.

CDR3 region: CASSLSQGVYEQYF. The CDR3 bases are TGTGCCAGCAGCTTGAGTCAGGGGGTCTACGAGCAGTACTTC. The V and J genes are TRBV5-4 and TRBJ2-7, with 7 bases lining up with TRBD1. The CDR3 has 14 amino acids. Per the germline V gene, CDR1 is SGHNT and CDR2 is YYREEE (reference sequence). V was clipped by 1 base and J by 3 bases; unmatched bases: 4.

This chain uses TRBV18 with TRBJ2-1; 7 positions agree with TRBD2. The CDR3 length is 16 residues. CDR1 KGHSH and CDR2 LQKENI come from the germline V gene. V was pared by 5 bases and J by 1 base, with 8 bases of the junction left unmatched. This CDR3 reads CASSTSSGLSYNEQFF. The CDR3 DNA reads as TGTGCCAGCTCAACGTCTAGCGGATTATCCTACAATGAGCAGTTCTTC. The full variable domain, rest sourced from reference TRBV18 and TRBJ2-1, is NAGVMQNPRHLVRRRGQEARLRCSPMKGHSHVYWYRQLPEEGLKFMVYLQKENIIDESGMPKERFSAEFPKEGPSILRIQQVVRGDSAAYFCASSTSSGLSYNEQFFGPGTRLTVL.

The chain combines TRBV7-6 with TRBJ2-5; D is unresolved. The CDR3 length is 18 residues. V was shortened by 3 bases and J by 7 bases, with 27 bases between the two germline ends. The germline V gene has CDR1 SGHVS and CDR2 FNYEAQ. In DNA form, the CDR3 reads TGTGCCAGCAGCTTTCCCTCCAGCTCGTGGGTGACTGCCCCGACCCAGTACTTC. Amino acids: CASSFPSSSWVTAPTQYF.

The chain employs TRBV2 and TRBJ2-1, with a possible D match to TRBD1 (6 bases). The CDR3 totals 10 residues. Per germline, CDR1 SNHLY and CDR2 FYNNEI. V lost 9 bases, J lost 15 bases, and 15 bases lay in between. CDR3 sequence reads: CASRQESLFF. DNA for the CDR3: TGTGCCAGTCGACAGGAATCACTGTTCTTC.

The chain couples TRBV18 to TRBJ2-1; 12 positions match TRBD2. The junction had 8 bases not matched to a gene; V was cut back by 2 bases and J by 9 bases. The CDR3 runs 16 residues. CDR1 KGHSH and CDR2 LQKENI come from the germline V gene. As DNA, the CDR3 is TGTGCCAGCTCACCAAGGACTAGCGGGGACCAAGGTGAGCAGTTCTTC. Translating gives CASSPRTSGDQGEQFF.

The J gene is TRBJ2-5, the V gene TRBV27, with 7 bases lining up with TRBD2. Germline lookup yields CDR1 MNHEY and CDR2 SMNVEV (reference sequence). Trimming took 6 bases from V and 4 from J; bases not matched to a gene: 14. This CDR3 is 16 amino acids long. This CDR3 reads CASSLHGGRGGETQYF. CDR3 bases: TGTGCCAGCAGCCTCCACGGCGGGAGAGGAGGAGAGACCCAGTACTTC.

The chain couples TRBV5-1 to TRBJ1-2; 8 bases align to TRBD1. This CDR3 is built from 14 residues. The V gene's germline CDR1 is SGHRS and CDR2 YFSETQ. V lost 4 bases to trimming and J lost 4 bases; unmatched junction nucleotides: 6. The CDR3, as DNA: TGCGCCAGCAGCCACCGACAGGGGTTCTATGGCTACACCTTC. Protein: CASSHRQGFYGYTF. Full variable domain (rest looked up from reference TRBV5-1 and TRBJ1-2): KAGVTQTPRYLIKTRGQQVTLSCSPISGHRSVSWYQQTPGQGLQFLFEYFSETQRNKGNFPGRFSGRQFSNSRSEMNVSTLELGDSALYLCASSHRQGFYGYTFGSGTRLTVV.

This sequence joins TRBV7-3 and TRBJ2-7; D unclear. This CDR3 has 11 residues. Germline CDR1 reads SGHTA; CDR2 reads FQGTGA. Trimming cost V 5 bases and J 4 bases, with 6 bases left between them. The CDR3 nucleotides read TGTGCCAGCAGCCCTCTTTACGAGCAGTACTTC. It is translated as CASSPLYEQYF.

This clone appeared a single time. The gene calls are TRBV27 and TRBJ2-2; D tentatively reads TRBD1 or TRBD2 (5 bases each). In germline, CDR1 is MNHEY, CDR2 SMNVEV (reference sequence). The CDR3 loop spans 19 amino acids. With 2 bases removed from V and 7 bases from J, the gap between germline ends came to 26 bases. The CDR3 DNA reads as TGTGCCAGCAGTTTAATTATCCGGCAGGGCGGGTCGGCATTCGGGGAGCTGTTTTTT. Translating gives CASSLIIRQGGSAFGELFF.

This chain joins TRBV5-1 and TRBJ1-1; D unclear. Germline CDR1 and CDR2: SGHRS and YFSETQ. Trimming removed 4 bases at V and 1 base at J, with 23 bases between. The CDR3 length is 18 residues. This CDR3 reads CASSPLKFFGQQNTEAFF. The CDR3 bases are TGCGCCAGCAGCCCTCTAAAATTTTTCGGGCAGCAGAACACTGAAGCTTTCTTT.

As concerns this clone: At the DNA level, this CDR3 is encoded by other sequences in the same sample as well. The chain joins TRBV5-1 to TRBJ1-2; D remains unclear. The CDR3 totals 13 residues. CDR1 and CDR2 from the germline V gene are SGHRS and YFSETQ. Trimming pared 4 bases from V and 3 bases from J, leaving 10 bases between. CDR3 protein: CASSLNGDYGYTF. The CDR3 DNA reads TGCGCCAGCAGCCTCAACGGGGACTATGGCTACACCTTC.